The source of this T cell receptor beta chain is a study of tissue T cells after allogeneic stem cell transplantation. Study-wide results and caveats: Within patients, tissue anatomy strongly shaped TCR repertoire composition.

V dropped 1 base and J dropped 0; count of bases not matched to a gene: 1. This CDR3 is built from 15 residues. Per the germline V gene, CDR1 is SGHSN and CDR2 is HYEKVE. In regard to this clone: Its antigen is undetermined. Gene names and germline refer to mouse. The sequence runs out 1 residue before the end of the CDR3; the remainder is reconstructed from the germline J gene.

Survey-depth TCRbeta CDR3 sequencing reported V/J genes and productive frequencies. The data were produced by immunoSEQ multiplex PCR, yet TCRdb's version contains in-frame clones alone and is incomplete. Among some 1,700 clones, around 50% were seen once, and the ten largest hold around a fifth. As to time point: mouse harvest day 14 after allogeneic transplant. The graft held 10^6 splenic CD5+ T cells and 10^7 T-cell-depleted bone marrow cells. This mouse GVHD model was MHC-mismatched B6 to BALB/c, profiled day 7 or 14. This clonotype originated in a female BALB/c mouse given C57BL/6 T cells with graft-versus-host disease after an allogeneic hematopoietic cell transplant. Material for sequencing was gut tissue. The chain links TRBV12-1 to TRBJ2-3; 9 bases line up with TRBD1. The DNA read from the CDR3 is TGTGCCAGCTCTCTACAGGGGGCGAGTGCAGAAACGCTGTAT. As protein: CASSLQGASAETLY. The whole CDR3 protein is CASSLQGASAETLYF.